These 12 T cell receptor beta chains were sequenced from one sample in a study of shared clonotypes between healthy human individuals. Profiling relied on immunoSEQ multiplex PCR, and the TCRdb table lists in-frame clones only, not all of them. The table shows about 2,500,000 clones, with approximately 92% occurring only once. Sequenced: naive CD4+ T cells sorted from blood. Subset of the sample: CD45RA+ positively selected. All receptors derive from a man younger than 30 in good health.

The CDR3 sequence is CASSVGTGVLQETQYF. The CDR3 nucleotides read TGTGCCAGCAGCGTAGGAACGGGAGTGCTCCAAGAGACCCAGTACTTC. The chain is built from TRBV9 and TRBJ2-5; maybe TRBD2 (6 bases). The germline V gene has CDR1 SGDLS and CDR2 YYNGEE. V lost 0 bases and J lost 1, with 13 bases in between. This CDR3 has 16 residues.

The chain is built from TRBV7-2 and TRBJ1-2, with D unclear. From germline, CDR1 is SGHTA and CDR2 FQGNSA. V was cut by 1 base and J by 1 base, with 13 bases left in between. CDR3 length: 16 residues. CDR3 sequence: CASSLEGSGINYGYTF. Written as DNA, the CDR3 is TGTGCCAGCAGCTTAGAGGGTAGCGGGATTAACTATGGCTACACCTTC.

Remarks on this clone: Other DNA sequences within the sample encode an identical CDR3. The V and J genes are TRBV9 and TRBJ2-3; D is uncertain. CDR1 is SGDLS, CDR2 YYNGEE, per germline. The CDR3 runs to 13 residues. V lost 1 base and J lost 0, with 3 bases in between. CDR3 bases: TGTGCCAGCAGCGTACCTAGCACAGATACGCAGTATTTT. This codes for CASSVPSTDTQYF. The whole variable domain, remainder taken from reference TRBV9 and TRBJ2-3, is DSGVTQTPKHLITATGQRVTLRCSPRSGDLSVYWYQQSLDQGLQFLIQYYNGEERAKGNILERFSAQQFPDLHSELNLSSLELGDSALYFCASSVPSTDTQYFGPGTRLTVL.

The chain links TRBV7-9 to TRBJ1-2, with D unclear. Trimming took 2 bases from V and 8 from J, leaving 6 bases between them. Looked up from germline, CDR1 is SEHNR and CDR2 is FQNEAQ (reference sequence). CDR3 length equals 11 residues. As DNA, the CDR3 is TGTGCCAGCAGCTTATTTGAGGGCTACACCTTC. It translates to CASSLFEGYTF.

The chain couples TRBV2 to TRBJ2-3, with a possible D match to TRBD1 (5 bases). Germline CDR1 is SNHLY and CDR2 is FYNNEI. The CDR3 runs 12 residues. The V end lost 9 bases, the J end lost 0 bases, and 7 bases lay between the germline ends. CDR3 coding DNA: TGTGCCAGTGACAGTAGCACAGATACGCAGTATTTT. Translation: CASDSSTDTQYF. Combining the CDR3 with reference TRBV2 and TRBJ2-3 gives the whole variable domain EPEVTQTPSHQVTQMGQEVILRCVPISNHLYFYWYRQILGQKVEFLVSFYNNEISEKSEIFDDQFSVERPDGSNFTLKIRSTKLEDSAMYFCASDSSTDTQYFGPGTRLTVL.

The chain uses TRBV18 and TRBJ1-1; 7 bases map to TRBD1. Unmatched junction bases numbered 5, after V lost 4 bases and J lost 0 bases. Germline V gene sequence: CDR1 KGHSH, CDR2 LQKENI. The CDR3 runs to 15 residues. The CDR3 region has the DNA TGTGCCAGCTCACAGCCGGGACAGTTGAACACTGAAGCTTTCTTT. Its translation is CASSQPGQLNTEAFF.

The CDR3 here is CASSYRLAGGSYEQYF. As DNA, the CDR3 is TGTGCCAGCAGTTACCGCCTAGCGGGGGGTTCCTACGAGCAGTACTTC. The chain carries TRBV6-5 and TRBJ2-7; 11 nucleotides agree with TRBD2. The CDR3 extends over 16 amino acids. V was pared by 2 bases and J by 1 base, with 4 bases of the junction left unmatched. Germline loops: CDR1 MNHEY, CDR2 SVGAGI.

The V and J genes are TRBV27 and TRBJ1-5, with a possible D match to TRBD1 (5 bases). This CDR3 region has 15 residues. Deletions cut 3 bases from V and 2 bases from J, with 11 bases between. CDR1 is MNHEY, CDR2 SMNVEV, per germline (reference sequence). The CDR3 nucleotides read TGTGCCAGCAGTTTTTATGGGGCTGGCAATCAGCCCCAGCATTTT. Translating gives CASSFYGAGNQPQHF.

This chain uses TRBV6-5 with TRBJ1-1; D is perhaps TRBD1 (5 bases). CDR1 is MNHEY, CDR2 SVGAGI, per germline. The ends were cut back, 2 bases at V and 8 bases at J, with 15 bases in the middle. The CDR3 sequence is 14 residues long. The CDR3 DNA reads TGTGCCAGCAGTTACGATCCGGGGGTGGTGGAAGCTTTCTTT. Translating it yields CASSYDPGVVEAFF.

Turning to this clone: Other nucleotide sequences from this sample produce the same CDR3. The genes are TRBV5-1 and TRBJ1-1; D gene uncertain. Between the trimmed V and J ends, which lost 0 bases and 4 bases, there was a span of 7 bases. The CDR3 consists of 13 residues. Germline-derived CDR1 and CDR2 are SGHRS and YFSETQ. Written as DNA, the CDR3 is TGCGCCAGCAGCTTGGAGCAGATCACTGAAGCTTTCTTT. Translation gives CASSLEQITEAFF.

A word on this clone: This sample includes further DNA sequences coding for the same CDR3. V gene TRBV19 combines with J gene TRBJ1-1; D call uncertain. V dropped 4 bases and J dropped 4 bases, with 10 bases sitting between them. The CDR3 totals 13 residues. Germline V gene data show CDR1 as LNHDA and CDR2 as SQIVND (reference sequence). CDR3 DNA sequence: TGTGCCAGTAGTAGCAGCGGAGCCACTGAAGCTTTCTTT. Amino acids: CASSSSGATEAFF.

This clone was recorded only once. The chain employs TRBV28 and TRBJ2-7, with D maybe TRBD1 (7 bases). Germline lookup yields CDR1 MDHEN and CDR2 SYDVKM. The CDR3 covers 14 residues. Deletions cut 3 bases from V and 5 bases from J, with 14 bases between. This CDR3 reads CASSFGGGFDEQYF. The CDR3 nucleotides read TGTGCCAGCAGTTTCGGAGGGGGCTTCGACGAGCAGTACTTC.